A single sample is the source of the 5 T cell receptor beta chains below, sequenced in a study of blood T cell repertoires in COVID-19. Repertoires were generated with immunoSEQ multiplex PCR, while TCRdb's copy carries only in-frame clones and drops some. The table records under 60,000 clones, around four fifths of them present only once. Sequencing was done on a sample of peripheral blood. The receptors here all came from a human donor in a cohort sampled during active COVID-19.

The V call is TRBV2, the J call TRBJ2-7, with D tentatively TRBD1 (6 bases). The V and J ends lost 9 bases and 2 bases respectively, with 17 bases between them. The germline V gene encodes CDR1 SNHLY and CDR2 FYNNEI. The CDR3 has 14 residues. CDR3 bases: TGTGCCAGGAGACAGGCGGCTGAGGCCTACGAGCAGTACTTC. Protein sequence: CARRQAAEAYEQYF.

This clone was seen a single time. Here the CDR3 reads CSVGTDRVYGYTF. DNA of the CDR3: TGCAGCGTTGGGACTGACAGGGTCTATGGCTACACCTTC. This rearrangement joins TRBV29-1 to TRBJ1-2; 7 bases map to TRBD1. V gave up 4 bases and J gave up 4 bases; unmatched junction bases: 6. This CDR3 spans 13 amino acids. Germline CDR1 is SQVTM and CDR2 is ANQGSEA.

This rearrangement joins TRBV6-2 or TRBV6-3 to TRBJ2-7; 10 bases fit TRBD1. The CDR3 consists of 17 residues. The V gene end was trimmed by 4 bases and the J gene end by 0 bases; junction bases not matched to a gene: 9. Germline V gene sequence: CDR1 MNHEY, CDR2 SVGEGT. The CDR3 DNA reads as TGTGCCAGCAGTTCCGGGACAGGGGTCTTAAGCTCCTACGAGCAGTACTTC. Its protein product is CASSSGTGVLSSYEQYF.

This clone has a handful of counts. V usage is TRBV19 and J usage is TRBJ2-1, with TRBD1 as a possible D gene (6 bases). Germline CDR1 LNHDA, CDR2 SQIVND (reference sequence). Trimming removed 5 bases from V and 0 bases from J, with 14 bases in between. The CDR3 has 16 amino acids. This CDR3 reads CASSPPRGPSYNEQFF. The CDR3 bases are TGTGCCAGTAGTCCCCCCAGGGGCCCCTCCTACAATGAGCAGTTCTTC.

The V and J genes are TRBV10-3 and TRBJ1-5; 9 nucleotides align to TRBD1. V lost 0 bases, J lost 5 bases, and 11 bases stayed unmatched. This CDR3 comprises 18 residues. Per the germline V gene, CDR1 is ENHRY and CDR2 is SYGVKD. The CDR3, as DNA: TGTGCCATCAGTGAGTCGAACAGGGGGCCGGGAGCGTATCAGCCCCAGCATTTT. Protein product: CAISESNRGPGAYQPQHF.